This T cell receptor (beta chain) came from a study of OX40 agonist ivuxolimab in advanced cancers. Study-wide results and limits: At 0.1 to 3.0 mg/kg, CD4+ and CD8+ blood T cells expanded clonally by week 6.

This clone was counted a few times. What it binds is not known. Germline assignment: CDR1 WNHNN and CDR2 SYGVQD (reference sequence). The V gene lost 4 bases and the J gene lost 6 bases, with 15 bases spanning the gap. CDR3 length: 14 residues. Generated by immunoSEQ multiplex PCR, the TCRdb table keeps only in-frame clones and is missing some. The repertoire has almost 80,000 clones, roughly 80% of them found once; the top ten carry roughly 0.44%. The chain employs TRBV10-1 and TRBJ1-2, with a weak D call TRBD1 (5 bases). The specimen was CD4+ or CD8+ T cells sorted from blood, collected in a trial of the OX40 agonist ivuxolimab. This clonotype originated in an adult with an advanced solid tumor such as melanoma, head and neck, liver or kidney cancer. CDR3 protein: CASSAGQVVDGYTF. Here the CDR3 DNA reads TGCGCCAGCAGTGCGGGGCAGGTGGTGGATGGCTACACCTTC.